A single sample is the source of the 16 T cell receptor beta chains below, sequenced in a study of Tregs in tolerant kidney transplant recipients. Measured with immunoSEQ multiplex PCR; TCRdb has only the in-frame clones, and not every one. The sample includes 50,000 or so clones, around 93% of them seen just once. Recipients received nonmyeloablative bone marrow transplants from related graft donors, with transient mixed chimerism. This specimen consisted of CD8+ T cells from blood (PBMCs), obtained 24 months after the transplant. Receptor source: a human patient who received a combined kidney and bone marrow transplant. Some T cells may have originated in the graft donor.

The V and J genes are TRBV29-1 and TRBJ2-3, with D uncertain. There are 11 residues in the CDR3. Germline CDR1 is SQVTM and CDR2 is ANQGSEA. CDR3 bases: TGCACCGTAATTAGTCCAGATACGCAGTATTTT. It encodes CTVISPDTQYF.

Worth noting for this clone: The sample carries other DNA sequences with the same CDR3. This chain connects TRBV2 to TRBJ2-7; D is possibly TRBD2 (6 bases). CDR1 SNHLY and CDR2 FYNNEI come from the germline V gene. The CDR3 is 15 residues long. The V and J ends lost 3 bases and 1 base respectively, with 13 bases between them. The CDR3 loop reads CASSEGTGKSYEQYF. DNA for the CDR3: TGTGCCAGCAGTGAGGGGACTGGTAAGTCCTACGAGCAGTACTTC.

The chain recombines TRBV7-2 with TRBJ1-4, with 10 bases matching TRBD1. The germline CDR1 and CDR2 sequences are SGHTA and FQGNSA. The CDR3 contains 16 residues. With V trimmed by 5 bases and J by 3 bases, 6 bases remained unmatched. CDR3 sequence (DNA): TGTGCCAGCAGCCAGAGAGGACAGGGGGCTAATGAAAAACTGTTTTTT. Translating it yields CASSQRGQGANEKLFF.

The gene calls are TRBV9 and TRBJ2-3; 8 nucleotides line up with TRBD2. The CDR3 runs to 16 residues. Germline-derived CDR1 and CDR2 are SGDLS and YYNGEE. V dropped 4 bases and J dropped 6; count of bases not matched to a gene: 13. CDR3 sequence: CASSFWGAGAVDTQYF. Here the CDR3 DNA reads TGTGCCAGCAGCTTCTGGGGAGCGGGAGCAGTGGATACGCAGTATTTT.

This chain connects TRBV7-9 to TRBJ2-7; D is undetermined. The CDR3 runs 12 residues. Trimming left V 5 bases short and J 0 bases short, with 5 bases between. The germline gives CDR1 SEHNR, CDR2 FQNEAQ (reference sequence). The CDR3 nucleotides are TGTGCCAGCAGCCTTTACTCCTACGAGCAGTACTTC. It yields the protein CASSLYSYEQYF.

The chain employs TRBV4-2 and TRBJ2-4; a possible D gene is TRBD1 (6 bases). Germline CDR1 is LGHNA and CDR2 is YNFKEQ. Trimming cost V 0 bases and J 6 bases, with 18 bases left between them. The CDR3 runs 17 residues. CDR3 residues: CASSQESGAGKSNIQYF. CDR3 in DNA: TGTGCCAGCAGCCAAGAATCAGGGGCCGGAAAATCAAACATTCAGTACTTC.

The V and J genes are TRBV29-1 and TRBJ2-7, with TRBD1 as a possible D gene (6 bases). Germline values: CDR1 SQVTM, CDR2 ANQGSEA. Between the trimmed V and J ends, which lost 7 bases and 2 bases, there was a span of 15 bases. CDR3 length equals 13 residues. The CDR3 region is CSATVGHPYEQYF. CDR3 nucleotide sequence: TGCAGCGCGACCGTGGGACACCCCTACGAGCAGTACTTC.

The chain is built from TRBV6-5 and TRBJ2-7; 9 nucleotides match TRBD2. Germline V gene lookup returns CDR1 MNHEY and CDR2 SVGAGI. Losses at the gene ends were 5 bases for V and 0 bases for J; bases not matched to a gene: 5. The CDR3 is 15 residues long. The CDR3 reads CASSPIAGVSYEQYF. CDR3 DNA: TGTGCCAGCAGTCCAATAGCGGGAGTCTCCTACGAGCAGTACTTC.

The chain recombines TRBV4-3 with TRBJ1-1, with 9 positions matching TRBD1. CDR1 is LGHNA, CDR2 YSLEER, per germline. The J segment lost 1 base and the V segment lost 0 bases, leaving 3 bases of the junction unmatched. This CDR3 has 16 residues. In DNA form, the CDR3 reads TGCGCCAGCAGCCAAGATGGGACAGGGTGGAACACTGAAGCTTTCTTT. This translates into CASSQDGTGWNTEAFF.

Worth noting for this clone: The same CDR3 is also encoded by other DNA sequences in this sample. The rearrangement uses TRBV4-3 and TRBJ1-6; 8 bases match TRBD1. Per the germline V gene, CDR1 is LGHNA and CDR2 is YSLEER. With V trimmed by 0 bases and J by 4 bases, 2 bases remained unmatched. This CDR3 region has 16 residues. The CDR3 nucleotides are TGCGCCAGCAGCCAAGATGGGGACAGGTATAATTCACCCCTCCACTTT. Its protein product is CASSQDGDRYNSPLHF.

This clone was seen just once. The chain combines TRBV12-5 with TRBJ2-7; 12 bases align to TRBD2. Looked up from germline, CDR1 is LGHNT and CDR2 is FRNRAP. The CDR3 length is 15 residues. Trimming cost V 7 bases and J 5 bases; bases outside gene matches: 9. CDR3 coding DNA: TGTGCTAGTGTCCTAGCGGGAGGGGCGGGCCACGAGCAGTACTTC. Amino acids: CASVLAGGAGHEQYF.

This clone turned up a few times. This chain connects TRBV2 to TRBJ2-1, with D tentatively TRBD2 (6 bases). V was shortened by 7 bases and J by 7 bases, with 11 bases between the two germline ends. CDR1 and CDR2 (germline): SNHLY, FYNNEI. The CDR3 consists of 12 residues. In DNA, the CDR3 is TGTGCCAGCATTGGGGAGGAGAATGAGCAGTTCTTC. Its protein product is CASIGEENEQFF.

V gene TRBV4-1 combines with J gene TRBJ1-2; TRBD1 is a possible D gene (6 bases). The CDR3 length is 17 residues. Germline CDR1 is MGHRA and CDR2 is YSYEKL. The V and J ends lost 3 bases and 4 bases respectively, with 21 bases between them. CDR3 protein: CASSQENRDMTRYGYTF. The CDR3 DNA is TGCGCCAGCAGCCAGGAGAACCGGGACATGACCCGCTATGGCTACACCTTC.

This rearrangement joins TRBV9 to TRBJ1-2, with D perhaps matching TRBD1 (5 bases). V lost 3 bases and J lost 4, with 7 bases in between. Looked up from germline, CDR1 is SGDLS and CDR2 is YYNGEE. The CDR3 is 12 residues long. CDR3 sequence: CASSADTYGYTF. DNA for the CDR3: TGTGCCAGCAGCGCGGACACCTATGGCTACACCTTC. The full variable domain, with the rest looked up from reference TRBV9 and TRBJ1-2, is DSGVTQTPKHLITATGQRVTLRCSPRSGDLSVYWYQQSLDQGLQFLIQYYNGEERAKGNILERFSAQQFPDLHSELNLSSLELGDSALYFCASSADTYGYTFGSGTRLTVV.

The chain has TRBV6-5 and TRBJ1-5, with 8 positions matching TRBD1. CDR3 length equals 15 residues. Trimming cost V 5 bases and J 4 bases; bases outside gene matches: 7. The germline gives CDR1 MNHEY, CDR2 SVGAGI. CDR3 coding DNA: TGTGCCAGCAGTACTGGGGACAGGATTAATCAGCCCCAGCATTTT. It codes for CASSTGDRINQPQHF.

This chain joins TRBV19 and TRBJ1-5; D gene ambiguous. CDR1 LNHDA and CDR2 SQIVND come from the germline V gene (reference sequence). The CDR3 loop spans 15 amino acids. The V end was cut by 6 bases, the J end by 4 bases, with 16 bases between. CDR3 coding DNA: TGTGCCAGTAGCGACTCCTCGGAAGGTAATCAGCCCCAGCATTTT. Its protein is CASSDSSEGNQPQHF.